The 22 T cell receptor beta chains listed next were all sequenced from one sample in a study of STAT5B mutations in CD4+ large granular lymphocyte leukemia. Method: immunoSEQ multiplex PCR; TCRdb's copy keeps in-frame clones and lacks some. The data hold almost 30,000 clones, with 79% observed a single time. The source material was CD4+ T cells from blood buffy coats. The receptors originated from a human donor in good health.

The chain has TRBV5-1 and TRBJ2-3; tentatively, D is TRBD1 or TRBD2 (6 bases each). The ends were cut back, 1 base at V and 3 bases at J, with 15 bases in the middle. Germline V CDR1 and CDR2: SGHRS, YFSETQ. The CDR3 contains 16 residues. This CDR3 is CASSLRGDPQTDTQYF. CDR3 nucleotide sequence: TGCGCCAGCAGCTTGAGGGGGGACCCTCAGACAGATACGCAGTATTTT.

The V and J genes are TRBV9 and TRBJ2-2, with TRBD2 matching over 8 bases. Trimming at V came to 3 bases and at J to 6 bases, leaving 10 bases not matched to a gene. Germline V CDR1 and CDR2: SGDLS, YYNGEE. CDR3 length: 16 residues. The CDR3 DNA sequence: TGTGCCAGCAGCGAGGGAATCGGACTAGCTGCCGGGGAGCTGTTTTTT. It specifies CASSEGIGLAAGELFF.

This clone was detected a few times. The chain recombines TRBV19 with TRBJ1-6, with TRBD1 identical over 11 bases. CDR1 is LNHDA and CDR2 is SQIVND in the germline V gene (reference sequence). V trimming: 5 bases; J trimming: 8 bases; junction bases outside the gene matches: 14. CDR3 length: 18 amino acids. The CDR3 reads CASSLPLDRGRGDSPLHF. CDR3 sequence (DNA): TGTGCCAGTAGTCTTCCCCTGGACAGGGGGCGTGGAGATTCACCCCTCCACTTT.

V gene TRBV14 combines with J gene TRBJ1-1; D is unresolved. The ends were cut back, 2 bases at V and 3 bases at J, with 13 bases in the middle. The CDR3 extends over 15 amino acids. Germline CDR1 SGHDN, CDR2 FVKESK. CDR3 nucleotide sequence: TGTGCCAGCAGCCAAAAAGTGTGGGGAGACACTGAAGCTTTCTTT. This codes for CASSQKVWGDTEAFF.

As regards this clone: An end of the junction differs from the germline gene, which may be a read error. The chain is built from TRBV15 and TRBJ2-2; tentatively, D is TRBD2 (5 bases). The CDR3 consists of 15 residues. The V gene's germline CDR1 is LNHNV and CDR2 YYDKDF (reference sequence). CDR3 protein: CATSRRRPDTGELFF. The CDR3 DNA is TGTGCCACCAGCAGACGAAGACCCGACACCGGGGAGCTGTTTTTC.

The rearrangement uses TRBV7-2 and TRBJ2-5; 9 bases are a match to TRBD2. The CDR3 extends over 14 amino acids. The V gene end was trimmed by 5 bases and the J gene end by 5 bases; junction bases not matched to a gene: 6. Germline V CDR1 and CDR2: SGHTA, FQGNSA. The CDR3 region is CASSTRGGVETQYF. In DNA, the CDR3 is TGTGCCAGCAGCACGCGGGGGGGCGTTGAGACCCAGTACTTC.

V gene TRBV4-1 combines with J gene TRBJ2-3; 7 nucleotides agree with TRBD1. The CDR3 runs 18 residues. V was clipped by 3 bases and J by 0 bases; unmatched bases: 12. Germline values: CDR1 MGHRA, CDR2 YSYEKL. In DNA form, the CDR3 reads TGCGCCAGCAGCCAGACCGACAGGGCGCGAACCAGCACAGATACGCAGTATTTT. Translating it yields CASSQTDRARTSTDTQYF.

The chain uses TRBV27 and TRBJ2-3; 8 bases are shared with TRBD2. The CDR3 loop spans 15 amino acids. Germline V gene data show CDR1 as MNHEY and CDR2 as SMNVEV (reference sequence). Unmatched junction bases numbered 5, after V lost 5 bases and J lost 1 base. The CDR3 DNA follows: TGTGCCAGCAGTCTCCGGGAGGGCGGCACAGATACGCAGTATTTT. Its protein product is CASSLREGGTDTQYF.

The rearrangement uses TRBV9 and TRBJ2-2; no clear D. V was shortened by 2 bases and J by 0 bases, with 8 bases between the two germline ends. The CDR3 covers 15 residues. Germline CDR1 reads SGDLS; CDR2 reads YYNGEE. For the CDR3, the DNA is TGTGCCAGCAGCGTGGGCGGCGCGAACACCGGGGAGCTGTTTTTT. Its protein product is CASSVGGANTGELFF.

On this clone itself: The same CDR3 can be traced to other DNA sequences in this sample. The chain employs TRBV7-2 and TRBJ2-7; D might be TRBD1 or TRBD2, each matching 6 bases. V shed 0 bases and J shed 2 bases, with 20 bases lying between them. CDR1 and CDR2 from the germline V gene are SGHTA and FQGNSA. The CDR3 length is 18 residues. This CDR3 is CASSLAPGGRTATYEQYF. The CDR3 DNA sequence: TGTGCCAGCAGCTTAGCTCCAGGTGGGAGGACAGCTACCTACGAGCAGTACTTC.

The CDR3 bases are TGCAGCGTTGGACAGGGGGCAGGCTATGGCTACACCTTC. This translates into CSVGQGAGYGYTF. V gene TRBV29-1 combines with J gene TRBJ1-2, with 10 bases lining up with TRBD1. From germline, CDR1 is SQVTM and CDR2 ANQGSEA. Trimming took 4 bases from V and 4 from J; bases not matched to a gene: 3. The CDR3 consists of 13 residues.

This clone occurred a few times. CDR3 protein: CASSPTYRDRAADEQYF. CDR3 coding DNA: TGTGCCAGCAGCCCGACCTACCGGGACAGGGCGGCGGACGAGCAGTACTTC. The chain carries TRBV9 and TRBJ2-7, with 9 bases fitting TRBD1. Trimming removed 4 bases from V and 5 bases from J; junction bases left unmatched: 16. The CDR3 is made up of 17 amino acids. Germline CDR1 SGDLS, CDR2 YYNGEE.

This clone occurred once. CDR3 in DNA: TGTGCCAGCAGCCCGGTGGGTGGGGCCAAAAACATTCAGTACTTC. Translated, it gives CASSPVGGAKNIQYF. The chain has TRBV7-2 and TRBJ2-4, with D unclear. This CDR3 comprises 15 residues. CDR1 and CDR2 from the germline V gene are SGHTA and FQGNSA. Trimming stripped 5 bases from V and 1 base from J, with 12 bases between.

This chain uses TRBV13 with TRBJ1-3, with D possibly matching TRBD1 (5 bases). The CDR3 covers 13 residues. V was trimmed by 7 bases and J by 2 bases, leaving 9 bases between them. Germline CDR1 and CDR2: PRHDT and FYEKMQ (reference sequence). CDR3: CASNEGPGNTIYF. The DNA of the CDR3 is TGTGCCAGCAATGAGGGGCCTGGAAACACCATATATTTT.

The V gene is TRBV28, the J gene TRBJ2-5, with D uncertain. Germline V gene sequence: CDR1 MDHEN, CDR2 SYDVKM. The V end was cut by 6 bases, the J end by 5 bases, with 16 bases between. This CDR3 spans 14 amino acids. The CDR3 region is CASSRSGTTETQYF. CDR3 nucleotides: TGTGCCAGCAGCCGATCGGGTACGACCGAGACCCAGTACTTC.

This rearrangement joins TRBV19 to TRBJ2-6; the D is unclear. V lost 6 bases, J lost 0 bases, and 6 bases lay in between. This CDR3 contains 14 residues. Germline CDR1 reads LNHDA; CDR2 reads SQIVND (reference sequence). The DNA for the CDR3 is TGTGCCAGTAGCGACACCTCTGGGGCCAACGTCCTGACTTTC. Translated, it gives CASSDTSGANVLTF.

In DNA form, the CDR3 reads TGTGCCAGCAGTTTAGACAGGGATGGACAGCCCCAGCATTTT. Protein product: CASSLDRDGQPQHF. V is TRBV6-6 and J is TRBJ1-5; 7 bases map to TRBD1. The germline gives CDR1 MNHNY, CDR2 SVGAGI (reference sequence). CDR3 size: 14 residues. J lost 7 bases, V lost 4 bases, and 7 bases had no gene match.

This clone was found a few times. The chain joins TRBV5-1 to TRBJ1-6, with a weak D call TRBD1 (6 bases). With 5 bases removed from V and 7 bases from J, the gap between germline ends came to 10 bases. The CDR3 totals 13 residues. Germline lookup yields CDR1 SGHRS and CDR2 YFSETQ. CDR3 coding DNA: TGCGCCAGCAGTGGGGGCGACAATTCACCCCTCCACTTT. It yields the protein CASSGGDNSPLHF.

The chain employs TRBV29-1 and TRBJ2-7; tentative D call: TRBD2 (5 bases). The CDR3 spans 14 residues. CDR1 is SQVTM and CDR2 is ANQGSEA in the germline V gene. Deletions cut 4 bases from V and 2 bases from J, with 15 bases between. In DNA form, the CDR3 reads TGCAGCGTTGTGGAAGGAGGAAAGGCCTACGAGCAGTACTTC. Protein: CSVVEGGKAYEQYF.

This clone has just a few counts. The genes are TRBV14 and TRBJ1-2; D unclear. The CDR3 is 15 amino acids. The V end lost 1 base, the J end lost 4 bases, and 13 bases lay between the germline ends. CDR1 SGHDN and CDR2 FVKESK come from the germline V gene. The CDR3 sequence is CASSQARSPLYGYTF. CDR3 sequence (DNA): TGTGCCAGCAGCCAAGCTCGGAGCCCCCTCTATGGCTACACCTTC.

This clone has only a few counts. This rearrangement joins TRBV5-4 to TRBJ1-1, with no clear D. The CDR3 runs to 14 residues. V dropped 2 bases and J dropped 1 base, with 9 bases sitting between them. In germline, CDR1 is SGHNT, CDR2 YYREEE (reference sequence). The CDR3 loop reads CASSFEEANTEAFF. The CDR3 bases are TGTGCCAGCAGCTTTGAAGAGGCGAACACTGAAGCTTTCTTT.

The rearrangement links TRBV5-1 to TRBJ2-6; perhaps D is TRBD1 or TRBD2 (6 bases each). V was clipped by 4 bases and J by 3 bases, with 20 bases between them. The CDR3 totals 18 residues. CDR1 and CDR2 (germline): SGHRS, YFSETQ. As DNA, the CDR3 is TGCGCCAGCAGCCGCTTTCTGGGGGGCTTATATGGGGCCAACGTCCTGACTTTC. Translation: CASSRFLGGLYGANVLTF.